What follows are 9 T cell receptor beta chains derived from one specimen sequenced in a study of radiotherapy plus CTLA-4 blockade in lung cancer. Profiled with immunoSEQ multiplex PCR; TCRdb holds only in-frame clones, not every one. In the table there are about 85,000 clones, approximately 83% of which are singletons. The starting material was peripheral blood, obtained from a patient treated with radiotherapy plus ipilimumab. The source is a human donor with non-small cell lung cancer who had a partial response to radiotherapy plus ipilimumab.

This chain uses TRBV6-5 with TRBJ1-5; no definite D call. The germline V gene encodes CDR1 MNHEY and CDR2 SVGAGI. The CDR3 consists of 14 residues. Deletions cut 2 bases from V and 5 bases from J, with 10 bases between. The CDR3 region has the DNA TGTGCCAGCAGTTACATCCGGGGTGATCAGCCCCAGCATTTT. Amino acid sequence: CASSYIRGDQPQHF.

CDR3 sequence (DNA): TGTGCCAGCAGCCAGGGGGGGGGAGGTAATTCACCCCTCCACTTT. The encoded protein is CASSQGGGGNSPLHF. This rearrangement joins TRBV4-2 to TRBJ1-6; D may be TRBD1 (5 bases). The CDR3 consists of 15 residues. Trimming took 3 bases from V and 6 from J, leaving 12 bases between them. Germline CDR1 is LGHNA and CDR2 is YNFKEQ.

V is TRBV19 and J is TRBJ2-7; 12 bases line up with TRBD2. The ends lost 3 bases at V and 6 bases at J; junction bases unmatched: 6. Germline values: CDR1 LNHDA, CDR2 SQIVND (reference sequence). The CDR3 spans 15 residues. CDR3 protein: CASSMRLAGGPEQYF. The CDR3 DNA reads as TGTGCCAGTAGTATGCGGCTAGCGGGAGGGCCCGAGCAGTACTTC. Based on the CDR3 plus reference TRBV19 and TRBJ2-7, the full variable domain is DGGITQSPKYLFRKEGQNVTLSCEQNLNHDAMYWYRQDPGQGLRLIYYSQIVNDFQKGDIAEGYSVSREKKESFPLTVTSAQKNPTAFYLCASSMRLAGGPEQYFGPGTRLTVT.

This chain uses TRBV19 with TRBJ1-5, with 7 bases matching TRBD1. Germline-derived CDR1 and CDR2 are LNHDA and SQIVND (reference sequence). J gave up 1 base and V 3 bases, and 9 bases lay outside the gene matches. The CDR3 covers 17 residues. The CDR3 region has the DNA TGTGCCAGTAGTATCCCCCGCGACAGGGCAAGCAATCAGCCCCAGCATTTT. It yields the protein CASSIPRDRASNQPQHF.

This sequence joins TRBV9 and TRBJ2-7, with D uncertain. Trimming shortened V by 0 bases and J by 0 bases, and 7 bases separated the two germline ends. Germline CDR1 is SGDLS and CDR2 is YYNGEE. This CDR3 spans 14 amino acids. CDR3 sequence reads: CASSVEQFSYEQYF. The CDR3 region has the DNA TGTGCCAGCAGCGTAGAACAGTTCTCCTACGAGCAGTACTTC. Full variable domain (outside the CDR3, taken from reference TRBV9 and TRBJ2-7): DSGVTQTPKHLITATGQRVTLRCSPRSGDLSVYWYQQSLDQGLQFLIQYYNGEERAKGNILERFSAQQFPDLHSELNLSSLELGDSALYFCASSVEQFSYEQYFGPGTRLTVT.

The CDR3 DNA sequence: TGTGCCAGCAGTACCGGGACAGGGGGCAACTATGGCTACACCTTC. It is translated as CASSTGTGGNYGYTF. The chain employs TRBV6-4 and TRBJ1-2, with 12 bases that match TRBD1. Germline CDR1 MRHNA, CDR2 SNTAGT. This CDR3 is 15 amino acids long. J was trimmed by 2 bases and V by 5 bases; bases with no gene match: 3.

The chain couples TRBV28 to TRBJ2-3; 16 bases match TRBD2. J was trimmed by 5 bases and V by 8 bases; bases with no gene match: 7. Per the germline V gene, CDR1 is MDHEN and CDR2 is SYDVKM. The CDR3 contains 16 residues. The CDR3 spells CASVSGLAGGQDTQYF. The CDR3 nucleotides read TGTGCCAGCGTTTCGGGACTAGCGGGAGGGCAAGATACGCAGTATTTT. The full variable domain, rest sourced from reference TRBV28 and TRBJ2-3, is DVKVTQSSRYLVKRTGEKVFLECVQDMDHENMFWYRQDPGLGLRLIYFSYDVKMKEKGDIPEGYSVSREKKERFSLILESASTNQTSMYLCASVSGLAGGQDTQYFGPGTRLTVL.

In its sample, this clone was seen once. The chain recombines TRBV13 with TRBJ2-5; TRBD2 is a possible D gene (6 bases). This CDR3 is built from 13 residues. Germline CDR1 reads PRHDT; CDR2 reads FYEKMQ (reference sequence). Trimming shortened V by 5 bases and J by 4 bases, and 11 bases separated the two germline ends. CDR3: CASSPRGGETQYF. For the CDR3, the DNA is TGTGCCAGCAGCCCCCGGGGAGGAGAGACCCAGTACTTC.

This chain joins TRBV11-2 and TRBJ2-5, with 9 bases aligning to TRBD2. CDR1 and CDR2 from the germline V gene are SGHAT and FQNNGV. The CDR3 contains 16 residues. V was clipped by 4 bases and J by 4 bases; unmatched bases: 10. CDR3 sequence (DNA): TGTGCCAGCAGCTCCATAGCGGGAGAATGGCCAGAGACCCAGTACTTC. It encodes CASSSIAGEWPETQYF.